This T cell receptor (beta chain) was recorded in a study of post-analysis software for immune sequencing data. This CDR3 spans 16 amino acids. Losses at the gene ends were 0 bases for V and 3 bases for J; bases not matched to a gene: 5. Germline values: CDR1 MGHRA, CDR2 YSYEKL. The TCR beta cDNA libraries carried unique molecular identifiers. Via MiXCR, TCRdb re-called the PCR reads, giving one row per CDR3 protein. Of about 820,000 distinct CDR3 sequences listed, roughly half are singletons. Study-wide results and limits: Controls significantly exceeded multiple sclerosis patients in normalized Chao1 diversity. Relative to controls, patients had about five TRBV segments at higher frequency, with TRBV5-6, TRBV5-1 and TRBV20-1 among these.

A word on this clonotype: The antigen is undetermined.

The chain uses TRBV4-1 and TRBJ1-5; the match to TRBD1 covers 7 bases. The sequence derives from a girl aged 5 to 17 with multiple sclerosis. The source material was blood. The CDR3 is CASSQDPGGTNQPQHF. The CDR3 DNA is TGCGCCAGCAGCCAAGACCCAGGGGGAACCAATCAGCCCCAGCATTTT.